This T cell receptor beta chain was documented in a study of T cell clonotyping in hematopoietic cell transplantation. In the study overall: Recipient samples before transplant were obtained post-cytoreduction. Study results and caveats: No sorting was done, leaving CD4 and CD8 contributions mixed.

Trimming shortened V by 7 bases and J by 3 bases, and 12 bases separated the two germline ends. The length of the CDR3 is 13 residues. Looked up from germline, CDR1 is MNHNY and CDR2 is SVGAGI (reference sequence). Specified time point: recipient sample about 28 days before transplant, after cytoreduction. The repertoire was sequenced with immunoSEQ multiplex PCR; TCRdb's copy has only in-frame clones and lacks some. This sample has over 10,000 clones; roughly 88% occur once, and the top ten carry approximately 16%. Concerning this clone itself: Its specificity is not known.

The source of this sequence is a man in his fifties or sixties with acute myeloid leukemia. Some clones in this sample may be carry-over from other donors' samples. This rearrangement joins TRBV6-6 to TRBJ1-1; a possible D gene is TRBD1 (6 bases). Sequences were derived from peripheral blood mononuclear cells, sampled before stem cell transplant. CDR3 sequence: CASNYREDTEAFF. The CDR3 DNA follows: TGTGCCAGCAACTACAGGGAGGACACTGAAGCTTTCTTT.